This T cell receptor beta chain was identified in a study of blood T cells in healthy people across ages. Study-wide context: Capturing about one barcoded beta molecule per two T cells was achieved by template switching. Findings and caveats of the study: Possibly confounding the expanded clonotype changes was the fact that donor CMV status was unknown.

Combining a sample-barcoded 5' primer with a J-beta primer mix, a second PCR ran for roughly 7 to 12 cycles. Carrying 12 random nucleotides, a template-switch adaptor labeled each individual cDNA molecule. TCRdb processed the 5' RACE reads anew with MiXCR; each CDR3 protein has one entry. The table has 1,800,000 or so distinct CDR3 sequences, roughly 43% seen once. This CDR3 is built from 19 residues. The V gene's germline CDR1 is SGHNT and CDR2 YYREEE (reference sequence). Trimming at V came to 0 bases and at J to 0 bases, leaving 10 bases not matched to a gene. As regards this clonotype: Its target is unknown.

Sequenced: blood. The receptor comes from a human donor in good health. The chain is built from TRBV5-4 and TRBJ2-1, with 9 bases fitting TRBD2. The CDR3 nucleotides are TGTGCCAGCAGCTTGGATAGCGGGGGAGACTTTTACTCCTACAATGAGCAGTTCTTC. This translates into CASSLDSGGDFYSYNEQFF.